These 27 T cell receptor beta chains share one sample of origin, sequenced in a study of blood T cell repertoires in COVID-19. Here immunoSEQ multiplex PCR was the method, and the copy in TCRdb shows in-frame clones only, minus some. The repertoire holds some 670,000 clones, with about 87% as singletons. The sequenced sample consisted of peripheral blood. Source of these receptors: a woman under 30 with acute or convalescent COVID-19.

The CDR3 here is CASSPQGWGQHEKLFF. CDR3 in DNA: TGTGCCAGCAGCCCCCAAGGATGGGGGCAGCATGAAAAACTGTTTTTT. V gene TRBV7-2 combines with J gene TRBJ1-4, with D possibly TRBD1 on 6 matching bases. V lost 5 bases, J lost 6 bases, and 19 bases lay in between. CDR3 length: 16 amino acids. CDR1 is SGHTA and CDR2 is FQGNSA in the germline V gene.

The chain links TRBV27 to TRBJ1-2, with TRBD1 identical over 8 bases. CDR3 length: 15 residues. Trimming took 5 bases from V and 3 from J; bases not matched to a gene: 8. Germline V gives CDR1 MNHEY, CDR2 SMNVEV (reference sequence). In DNA, the CDR3 is TGTGCCAGCAGTCCGACGGACAGGGCTCACTATGGCTACACCTTC. Amino acid sequence: CASSPTDRAHYGYTF.

V usage is TRBV30 and J usage is TRBJ1-1; 8 bases agree with TRBD1. This CDR3 contains 13 residues. With 4 bases clipped from V and 0 bases from J, the junction kept 1 base outside the gene matches. Germline assignment: CDR1 GTSNPN and CDR2 SVGIG (reference sequence). For the CDR3, the DNA is TGTGCCTGGAAGGGACAGGTGAACACTGAAGCTTTCTTT. Translation: CAWKGQVNTEAFF.

The chain employs TRBV19 and TRBJ2-1; 8 bases are a match to TRBD2. Trimming cost V 8 bases and J 7 bases; bases outside gene matches: 7. The CDR3 covers 13 residues. Germline CDR1 is LNHDA and CDR2 is SQIVND (reference sequence). The CDR3, as DNA: TGTGCCAGTGCCCCCGGGGGGGAGAATGAGCAGTTCTTC. Protein: CASAPGGENEQFF.

The chain recombines TRBV27 with TRBJ1-5, with TRBD1 matching 8 bases. The CDR3 totals 14 residues. After removal of 3 bases from V and 4 bases from J, the junction contained 2 bases not matched to a gene. CDR1 MNHEY and CDR2 SMNVEV come from the germline V gene (reference sequence). CDR3 residues: CASSFRDRNQPQHF. CDR3 coding DNA: TGTGCCAGCAGTTTTCGGGACAGGAATCAGCCCCAGCATTTT.

J is TRBJ1-4 and V is TRBV6-5; D remains unclear. The V and J ends lost 3 bases and 5 bases respectively, with 16 bases between them. CDR3 length: 16 residues. Germline CDR1 and CDR2: MNHEY and SVGAGI. As DNA, the CDR3 is TGTGCCAGCAGTTATAATACCATCACAAACAATGAAAAACTGTTTTTT. Its translation: CASSYNTITNNEKLFF.

The chain combines TRBV2 with TRBJ2-7; 9 bases fit TRBD2. The CDR3 is 17 residues long. J was trimmed by 0 bases and V by 5 bases; bases with no gene match: 11. Germline loops: CDR1 SNHLY, CDR2 FYNNEI. The CDR3 region is CASSRTYKRGASYEQYF. In nucleotides, the CDR3 is TGTGCCAGCAGTCGAACGTACAAGCGGGGGGCCTCCTACGAGCAGTACTTC.

The chain recombines TRBV2 with TRBJ1-6; D remains unclear. There are 13 residues in the CDR3. The germline gives CDR1 SNHLY, CDR2 FYNNEI. V lost 4 bases, J lost 9 bases, and 10 bases lay in between. The CDR3: CASSGRMGSPLHF. The DNA of the CDR3 is TGTGCCAGCAGTGGCAGGATGGGTTCACCCCTCCACTTT.

This clone was recorded only once. The CDR3 DNA reads TGTGCCTGGAGCGACTTCGACAGAGCTCACAATCAGCCCCAGCATTTT. Protein sequence: CAWSDFDRAHNQPQHF. This chain links TRBV30 with TRBJ1-5, with D possibly matching TRBD1 (5 bases). The CDR3 totals 16 residues. Trimming removed 3 bases at V and 3 bases at J, with 18 bases between. Per the germline V gene, CDR1 is GTSNPN and CDR2 is SVGIG (reference sequence).

The rearrangement joins TRBV19 to TRBJ2-2; the D gene is possibly TRBD2 (7 bases). With 3 bases removed from V and 1 base from J, the gap between germline ends came to 12 bases. Per germline, CDR1 LNHDA and CDR2 SQIVND (reference sequence). This CDR3 contains 16 residues. The CDR3 nucleotides read TGTGCCAGTAGTATGGGGAGGGGGAGGAACACCGGGGAGCTGTTTTTT. This sequence encodes CASSMGRGRNTGELFF.

V gene TRBV21-1 combines with J gene TRBJ2-2; TRBD1 reflects the table's D call only, with no check against the DNA. TRBV21-1 is a documented pseudogene. The CDR3 extends over 17 amino acids. CDR3 residues: CASSKPWDRLNTGELFF. The DNA of the CDR3 is TGTGCCAGCAGCAAACCCTGGGACAGGTTGAACACCGGGGAGCTGTTTTTT.

This clone was picked up one time. This chain links TRBV5-6 with TRBJ2-7, with D possibly being TRBD2 (5 bases). The germline CDR1 and CDR2 sequences are SGHDT and YYEEEE. The CDR3 loop spans 14 amino acids. The V gene lost 1 base and the J gene lost 2 bases, with 10 bases spanning the gap. CDR3 coding DNA: TGTGCCAGCAGCTTGCGGGGAGCTACCTACGAGCAGTACTTC. Translation: CASSLRGATYEQYF.

This clone was seen a single time. The CDR3: CASSLSRDYEQYF. The DNA of the CDR3 is TGTGCCAGCAGCTTAAGCAGGGACTACGAGCAGTACTTC. The chain employs TRBV7-9 and TRBJ2-7; D perhaps matches TRBD1 (5 bases). V was pared by 2 bases and J by 3 bases, with 8 bases between. Per the germline V gene, CDR1 is SEHNR and CDR2 is FQNEAQ (reference sequence). This CDR3 has 13 residues. The full variable domain, with the rest looked up from reference TRBV7-9 and TRBJ2-7, is DTGVSQNPRHKITKRGQNVTFRCDPISEHNRLYWYRQTLGQGPEFLTYFQNEAQLEKSRLLSDRFSAERPKGSFSTLEIQRTEQGDSAMYLCASSLSRDYEQYFGPGTRLTVT.

The genes are TRBV30 and TRBJ2-7; 9 bases match TRBD1. V lost 4 bases, J lost 6 bases, and 7 bases stayed unmatched. The V gene's germline CDR1 is GTSNPN and CDR2 SVGIG (reference sequence). This CDR3 has 13 residues. The CDR3 sequence is CAWNRDREPEQYF. The CDR3 bases are TGTGCCTGGAACCGGGACAGGGAGCCCGAGCAGTACTTC. Filled out from reference TRBV30 and TRBJ2-7, the complete variable domain reads SQTIHQWPATLVQPVGSPLSLECTVEGTSNPNLYWYRQAAGRGLQLLFYSVGIGQISSEVPQNLSASRPQDRQFILSSKKLLLSDSGFYLCAWNRDREPEQYFGPGTRLTVT.

CDR3 residues: CASSEAGSDRRDSGNTIYF. Here the CDR3 DNA reads TGTGCCAGCAGTGAAGCGGGCTCGGACAGGAGAGACTCTGGAAACACCATATATTTT. The chain employs TRBV2 and TRBJ1-3; TRBD1 matches 7 bases. Germline CDR1 SNHLY, CDR2 FYNNEI. The CDR3 runs to 19 residues. Losses at the gene ends were 0 bases for V and 0 bases for J; bases not matched to a gene: 11.

This chain links TRBV7-8 with TRBJ1-5; no clear D. The ends were cut back, 4 bases at V and 2 bases at J, with 9 bases in the middle. Germline CDR1 SGHVS, CDR2 FQNEAQ. CDR3 length: 14 amino acids. CDR3 in DNA: TGTGCCAGCAGCTGGGCGTTAGGCAATCAGCCCCAGCATTTT. Translated, it gives CASSWALGNQPQHF. Supplemented by reference TRBV7-8 and TRBJ1-5, the full variable domain reads GAGVSQSPRYKVAKRGQDVALRCDPISGHVSLFWYQQALGQGPEFLTYFQNEAQLDKSGLPSDRFFAERPEGSVSTLKIQRTQQEDSAVYLCASSWALGNQPQHFGDGTRLSIL.

This clone was observed a handful of times. The CDR3 region has the DNA TGTGCCAGCAGATCGGGACAGAACTACGAGCAGTACTTC. Encoded protein: CASRSGQNYEQYF. This chain links TRBV27 with TRBJ2-7; 7 nucleotides align to TRBD1. The CDR3 length is 13 residues. Germline assignment: CDR1 MNHEY and CDR2 SMNVEV (reference sequence). J gave up 3 bases and V 6 bases, and 5 bases lay outside the gene matches.

Turning to this clone: Other DNA sequences in this sample translate to the same CDR3. The chain links TRBV3-1 (or the pseudogene TRBV3-2) to TRBJ1-4; perhaps TRBD1 as D (5 bases). V was cut by 1 base and J by 2 bases, with 8 bases left in between. Germline assignment: CDR1 LGHDT and CDR2 YNNKEL (reference sequence). The length of the CDR3 is 15 residues. The CDR3 coding sequence is TGTGCCAGCAGCCAAGTACGGGGGACTAATGAAAAACTGTTTTTT. This sequence encodes CASSQVRGTNEKLFF.

The rearrangement joins TRBV5-1 to TRBJ2-1, with 9 bases identical to TRBD2. The V and J ends lost 6 bases and 3 bases, in that order; junction bases with no gene match: 10. The CDR3 runs to 16 residues. Looked up from germline, CDR1 is SGHRS and CDR2 is YFSETQ. CDR3 region: CASNYLTSGHYNEQFF. In DNA, the CDR3 is TGCGCCAGCAACTACCTGACTAGCGGCCACTACAATGAGCAGTTCTTC.

The chain combines TRBV12-3 or TRBV12-4 with TRBJ2-7; D unclear. The CDR3 is 13 residues long. The V end was cut by 3 bases, the J end by 2 bases, with 8 bases between. In DNA form, the CDR3 reads TGTGCCAGCAGTTTCACAGAAGCCTACGAGCAGTACTTC. Its protein is CASSFTEAYEQYF.

The rearrangement uses TRBV7-9 and TRBJ1-5, with D possibly being TRBD1 (5 bases). V lost 11 bases and J 3 bases, leaving 14 bases between the germline ends. Germline V gene lookup returns CDR1 SEHNR and CDR2 FQNEAQ (reference sequence). The CDR3 is 13 amino acids. The CDR3 spells CAGSQGPNQPQHF. The CDR3 region has the DNA TGTGCCGGCTCCCAGGGCCCCAATCAGCCCCAGCATTTT.

CDR3 amino acids: CASSPMGANQPQHF. The DNA of the CDR3 is TGTGCCAGCAGTCCAATGGGAGCCAATCAGCCCCAGCATTTT. The V gene is TRBV27, the J gene TRBJ1-5; the D is unclear. Looked up from germline, CDR1 is MNHEY and CDR2 is SMNVEV (reference sequence). Trimming pared 5 bases from V and 3 bases from J, leaving 11 bases between. The CDR3 spans 14 residues.

In this sample, this clone turned up once. The V gene is TRBV5-4, the J gene TRBJ1-3; no definite D call. The CDR3 extends over 16 amino acids. V was shortened by 1 base and J by 0 bases, with 11 bases between the two germline ends. CDR1 and CDR2 from the germline V gene are SGHNT and YYREEE (reference sequence). In nucleotides, the CDR3 is TGTGCCAGCAGCTTGTCGACTGACTACTCTGGAAACACCATATATTTT. Translated, it gives CASSLSTDYSGNTIYF.

This clone was seen a few times. This chain uses TRBV6-5 with TRBJ1-1, with 9 bases aligning to TRBD1. Germline V gene lookup returns CDR1 MNHEY and CDR2 SVGAGI. The CDR3 totals 14 residues. Germline trimming cut 3 bases from V and 4 bases from J; bases unmatched to any gene: 3. This chain's CDR3 is CASSYWDRATEAFF. In DNA form, the CDR3 reads TGTGCCAGCAGTTATTGGGACAGGGCCACTGAAGCTTTCTTT.

The V and J genes are TRBV6-1 and TRBJ1-1; D remains unclear. Between the trimmed V and J ends, which lost 3 bases and 1 base, there was a span of 12 bases. This CDR3 region has 15 residues. In germline, CDR1 is MNHNS, CDR2 SASEGT. The CDR3 here is CASSDLLPGNTEAFF. The CDR3 nucleotides read TGTGCCAGCAGTGACCTACTTCCTGGGAACACTGAAGCTTTCTTT.

The rearrangement links TRBV2 to TRBJ1-5, with D perhaps matching TRBD1 (5 bases). V lost 4 bases, J lost 6 bases, and 13 bases lay in between. Germline V gene data show CDR1 as SNHLY and CDR2 as FYNNEI. There are 14 residues in the CDR3. The chain's CDR3 is CASSGAGGGQPQHF. CDR3 in DNA: TGTGCCAGCAGTGGAGCCGGGGGAGGTCAGCCCCAGCATTTT.

The rearrangement uses TRBV5-4 and TRBJ1-1; TRBD1 aligns across 9 bases. Trimming at V came to 6 bases and at J to 5 bases, leaving 8 bases not matched to a gene. Germline CDR1 is SGHNT and CDR2 is YYREEE (reference sequence). This CDR3 comprises 14 residues. CDR3 in amino acids: CASTLTGGLTEAFF. The CDR3 coding sequence is TGTGCCAGCACTCTGACAGGGGGACTAACTGAAGCTTTCTTT.